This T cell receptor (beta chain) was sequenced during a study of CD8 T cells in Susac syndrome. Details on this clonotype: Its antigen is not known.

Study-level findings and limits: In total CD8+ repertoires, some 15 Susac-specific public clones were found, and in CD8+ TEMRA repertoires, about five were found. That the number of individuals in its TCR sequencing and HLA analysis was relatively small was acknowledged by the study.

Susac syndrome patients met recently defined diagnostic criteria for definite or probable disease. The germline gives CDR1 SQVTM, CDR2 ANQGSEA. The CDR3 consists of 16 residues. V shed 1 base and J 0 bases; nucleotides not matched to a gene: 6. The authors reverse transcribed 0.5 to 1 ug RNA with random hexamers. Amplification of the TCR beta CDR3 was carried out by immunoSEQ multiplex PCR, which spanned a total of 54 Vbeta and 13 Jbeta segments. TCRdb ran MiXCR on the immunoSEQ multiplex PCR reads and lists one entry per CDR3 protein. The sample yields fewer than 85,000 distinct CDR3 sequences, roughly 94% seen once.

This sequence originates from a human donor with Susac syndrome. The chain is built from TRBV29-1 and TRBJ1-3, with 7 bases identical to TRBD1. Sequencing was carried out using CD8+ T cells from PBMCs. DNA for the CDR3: TGCAGCGTTGAAGGACAGGGCGTCGACTCTGGAAACACCATATATTTT. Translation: CSVEGQGVDSGNTIYF.